This T cell receptor (beta chain) is drawn from a study of cytomegalovirus exposure and HLA in healthy donors. At the level of the study: Most donors, 81% of around 400 genotyped, fell in the Caucasian-associated ancestry cluster. The study, taken as a whole, reports: The classifier, whose performance was assessed in both the original and validation cohorts, reportedly diagnosed cytomegalovirus status with high specificity and sensitivity. Rare sequences made up most TCRs, while some public TCRs were found in many donors. One later analysis reportedly identified an Asian-associated ancestry cluster that showed fewer N-insertions than the approximately 700-donor mean.

The PCR had 60 Vbeta and 13 Jbeta primers. This table comes from immunoSEQ multiplex PCR, and its TCRdb copy is limited to in-frame clones, with some not included. Of some 130,000 clones listed, around 63% are singletons. The V end was cut by 4 bases, the J end by 6 bases, with 14 bases between. This CDR3 is 14 amino acids long. Germline V lookup: CDR1 LNHDA, CDR2 SQIVND (reference sequence). To note about this clone: No antigen is known for it.

The specimen was PBMCs. V gene TRBV19 combines with J gene TRBJ2-3, with D possibly being TRBD2 (6 bases). This TCR derives from a human donor in good health. The CDR3 loop is CASSKAGWPDTQYF. The CDR3 DNA is TGTGCCAGTAGTAAAGCGGGTTGGCCCGATACGCAGTATTTT.